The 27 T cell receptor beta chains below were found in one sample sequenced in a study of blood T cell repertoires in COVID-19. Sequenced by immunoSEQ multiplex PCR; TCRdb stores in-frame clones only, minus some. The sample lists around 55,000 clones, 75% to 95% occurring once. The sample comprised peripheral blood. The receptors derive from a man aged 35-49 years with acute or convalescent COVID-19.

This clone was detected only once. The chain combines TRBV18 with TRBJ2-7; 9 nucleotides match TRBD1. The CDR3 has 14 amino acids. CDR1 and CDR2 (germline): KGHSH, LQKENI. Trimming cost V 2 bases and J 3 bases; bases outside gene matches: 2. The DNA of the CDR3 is TGTGCCAGCTCACCAGACAGGGGGATCTACGAGCAGTACTTC. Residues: CASSPDRGIYEQYF.

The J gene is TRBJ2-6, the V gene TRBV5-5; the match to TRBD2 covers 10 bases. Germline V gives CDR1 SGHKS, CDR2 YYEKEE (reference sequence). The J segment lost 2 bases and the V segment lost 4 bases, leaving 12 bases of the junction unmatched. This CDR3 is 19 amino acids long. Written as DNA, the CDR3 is TGTGCCAGCAGCGACGAGACTAAGCGGGAGGGACCTGGGGCCAACGTCCTGACTTTC. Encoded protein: CASSDETKREGPGANVLTF.

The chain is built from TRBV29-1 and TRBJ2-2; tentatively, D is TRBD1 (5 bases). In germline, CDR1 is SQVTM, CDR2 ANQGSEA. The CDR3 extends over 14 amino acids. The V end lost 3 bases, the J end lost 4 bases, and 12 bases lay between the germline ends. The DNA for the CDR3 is TGCAGCGTTGAGGGGCAGTTAGGCACCGGGGAGCTGTTTTTT. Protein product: CSVEGQLGTGELFF.

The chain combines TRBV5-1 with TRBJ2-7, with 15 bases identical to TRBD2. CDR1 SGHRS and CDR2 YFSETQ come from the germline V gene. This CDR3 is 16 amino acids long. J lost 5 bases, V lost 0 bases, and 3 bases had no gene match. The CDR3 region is CASSLGTSGRADEQYF. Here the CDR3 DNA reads TGCGCCAGCAGCTTGGGGACTAGCGGGAGGGCCGACGAGCAGTACTTC.

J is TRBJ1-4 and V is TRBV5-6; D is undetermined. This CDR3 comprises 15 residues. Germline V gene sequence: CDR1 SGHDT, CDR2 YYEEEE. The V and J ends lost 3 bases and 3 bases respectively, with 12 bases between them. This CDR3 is CASSSYSVSNEKLFF. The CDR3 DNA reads TGTGCCAGCAGCTCCTACTCGGTGTCTAATGAAAAACTGTTTTTT.

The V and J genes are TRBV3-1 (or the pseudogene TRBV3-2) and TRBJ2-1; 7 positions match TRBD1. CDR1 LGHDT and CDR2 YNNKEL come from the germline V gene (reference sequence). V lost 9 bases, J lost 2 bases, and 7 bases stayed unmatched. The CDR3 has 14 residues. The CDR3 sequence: CASRRQGTYNEQFF. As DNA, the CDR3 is TGTGCCAGTAGAAGACAGGGAACCTACAATGAGCAGTTCTTC.

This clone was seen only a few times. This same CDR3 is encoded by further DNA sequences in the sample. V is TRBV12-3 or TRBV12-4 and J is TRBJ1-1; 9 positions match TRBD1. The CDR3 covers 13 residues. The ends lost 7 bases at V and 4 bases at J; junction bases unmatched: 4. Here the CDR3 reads CASIATGGTEAFF. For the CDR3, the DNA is TGTGCCAGCATTGCGACAGGGGGCACTGAAGCTTTCTTT.

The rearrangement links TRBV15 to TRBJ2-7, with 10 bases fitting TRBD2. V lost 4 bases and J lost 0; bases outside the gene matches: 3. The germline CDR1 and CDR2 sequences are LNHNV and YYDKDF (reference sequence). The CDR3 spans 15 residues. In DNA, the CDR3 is TGTGCCACCAGCACACGGACTAGCGGCTCCTACGAGCAGTACTTC. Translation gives CATSTRTSGSYEQYF.

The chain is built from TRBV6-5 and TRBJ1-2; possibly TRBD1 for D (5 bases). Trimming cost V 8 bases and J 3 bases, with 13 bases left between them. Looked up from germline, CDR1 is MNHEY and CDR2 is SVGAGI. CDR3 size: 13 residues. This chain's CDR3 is CASRPGWDYGYTF. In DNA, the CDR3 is TGTGCCAGCCGCCCAGGGTGGGACTATGGCTACACCTTC.

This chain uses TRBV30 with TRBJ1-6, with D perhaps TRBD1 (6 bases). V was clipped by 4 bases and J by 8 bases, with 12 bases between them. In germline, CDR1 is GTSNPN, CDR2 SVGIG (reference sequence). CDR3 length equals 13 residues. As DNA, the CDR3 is TGTGCCTGGACCGCGGGGGGCGATTCACCCCTCCACTTT. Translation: CAWTAGGDSPLHF. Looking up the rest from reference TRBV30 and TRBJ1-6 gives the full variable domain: SQTIHQWPATLVQPVGSPLSLECTVEGTSNPNLYWYRQAAGRGLQLLFYSVGIGQISSEVPQNLSASRPQDRQFILSSKKLLLSDSGFYLCAWTAGGDSPLHFGNGTRLTVT.

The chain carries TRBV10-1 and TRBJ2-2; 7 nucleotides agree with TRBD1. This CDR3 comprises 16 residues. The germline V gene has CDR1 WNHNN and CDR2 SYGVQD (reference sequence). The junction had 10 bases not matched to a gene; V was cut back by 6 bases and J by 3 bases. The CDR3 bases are TGCGCCAGCAGCGTGAACTTAGGGGGCGACACCGGGGAGCTGTTTTTT. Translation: CASSVNLGGDTGELFF.

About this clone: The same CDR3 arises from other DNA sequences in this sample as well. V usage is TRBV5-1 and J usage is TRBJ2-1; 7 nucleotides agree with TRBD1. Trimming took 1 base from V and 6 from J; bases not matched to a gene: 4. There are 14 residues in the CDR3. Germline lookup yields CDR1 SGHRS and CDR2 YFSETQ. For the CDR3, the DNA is TGCGCCAGCAGCTTGTTGTCAGGGGGCAATGAGCAGTTCTTC. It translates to CASSLLSGGNEQFF.

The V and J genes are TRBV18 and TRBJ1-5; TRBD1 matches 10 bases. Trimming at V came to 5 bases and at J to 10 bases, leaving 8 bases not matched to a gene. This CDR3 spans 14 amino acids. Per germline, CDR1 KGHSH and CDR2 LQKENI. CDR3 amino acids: CASSEDRGGDPQHF. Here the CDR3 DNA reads TGTGCCAGCTCAGAGGACAGGGGGGGCGACCCCCAGCATTTT.

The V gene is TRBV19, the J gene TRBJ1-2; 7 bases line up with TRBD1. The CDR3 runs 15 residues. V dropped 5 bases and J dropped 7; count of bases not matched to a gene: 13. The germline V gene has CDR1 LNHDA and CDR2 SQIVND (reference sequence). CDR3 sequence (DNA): TGTGCCAGTAGTCCTGACCGACAGGGAAAAGGTGGCTACACCTTC. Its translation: CASSPDRQGKGGYTF.

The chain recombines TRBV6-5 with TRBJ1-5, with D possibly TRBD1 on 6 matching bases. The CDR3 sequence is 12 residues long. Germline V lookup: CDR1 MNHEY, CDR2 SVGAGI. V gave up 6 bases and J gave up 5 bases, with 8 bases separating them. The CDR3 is CASRTGDQPQHF. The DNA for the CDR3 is TGTGCCAGCAGGACAGGTGATCAGCCCCAGCATTTT.

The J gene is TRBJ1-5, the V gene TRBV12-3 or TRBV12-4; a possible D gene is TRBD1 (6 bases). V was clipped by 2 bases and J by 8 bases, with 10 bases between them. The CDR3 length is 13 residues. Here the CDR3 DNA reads TGTGCCAGCAGTTTAAAGGGGGTCAAGCCCCAGCATTTT. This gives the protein CASSLKGVKPQHF.

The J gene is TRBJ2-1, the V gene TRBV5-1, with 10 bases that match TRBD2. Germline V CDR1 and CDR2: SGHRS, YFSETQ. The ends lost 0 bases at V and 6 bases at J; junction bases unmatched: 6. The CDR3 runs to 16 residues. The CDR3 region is CASSLEPSGRVNEQFF. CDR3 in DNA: TGCGCCAGCAGCTTGGAGCCTAGCGGGAGAGTCAATGAGCAGTTCTTC.

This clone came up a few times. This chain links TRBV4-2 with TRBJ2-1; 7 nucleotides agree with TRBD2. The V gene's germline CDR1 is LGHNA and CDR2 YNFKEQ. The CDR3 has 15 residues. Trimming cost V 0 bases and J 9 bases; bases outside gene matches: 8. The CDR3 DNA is TGTGCCAGCAGCCAAGATCTACTAGCGAGCGGTGAGCAGTTCTTC. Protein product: CASSQDLLASGEQFF.

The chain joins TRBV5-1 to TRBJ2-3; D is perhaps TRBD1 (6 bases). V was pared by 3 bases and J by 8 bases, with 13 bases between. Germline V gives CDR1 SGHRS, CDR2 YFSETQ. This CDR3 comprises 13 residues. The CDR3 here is CASSYLQGGTQYF. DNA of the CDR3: TGCGCCAGCAGCTACCTACAGGGTGGTACGCAGTATTTT.

The CDR3 region is CASSQVGNTIYF. The CDR3 bases are TGTGCCAGTAGTCAGGTCGGAAACACCATATATTTT. The chain links TRBV19 to TRBJ1-3; no clear D gene. The CDR3 extends over 12 amino acids. Germline V gene sequence: CDR1 LNHDA, CDR2 SQIVND (reference sequence). Trimming removed 5 bases at V and 4 bases at J, with 6 bases between. The whole variable domain, remainder taken from reference TRBV19 and TRBJ1-3, is DGGITQSPKYLFRKEGQNVTLSCEQNLNHDAMYWYRQDPGQGLRLIYYSQIVNDFQKGDIAEGYSVSREKKESFPLTVTSAQKNPTAFYLCASSQVGNTIYFGEGSWLTVV.

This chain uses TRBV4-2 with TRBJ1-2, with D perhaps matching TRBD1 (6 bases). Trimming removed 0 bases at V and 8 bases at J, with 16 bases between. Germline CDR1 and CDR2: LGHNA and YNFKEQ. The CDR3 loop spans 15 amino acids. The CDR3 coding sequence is TGTGCCAGCAGCCAAGATAATTCACAGGGAGAGGGCTACACCTTC. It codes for CASSQDNSQGEGYTF.

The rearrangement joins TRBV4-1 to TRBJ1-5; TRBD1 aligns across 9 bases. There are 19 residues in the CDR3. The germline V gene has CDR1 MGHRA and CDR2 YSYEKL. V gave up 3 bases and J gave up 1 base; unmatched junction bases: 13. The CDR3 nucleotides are TGCGCCAGCAGCCAGGACAGGGGCTTAAGGGCATGGAGCAATCAGCCCCAGCATTTT. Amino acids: CASSQDRGLRAWSNQPQHF.

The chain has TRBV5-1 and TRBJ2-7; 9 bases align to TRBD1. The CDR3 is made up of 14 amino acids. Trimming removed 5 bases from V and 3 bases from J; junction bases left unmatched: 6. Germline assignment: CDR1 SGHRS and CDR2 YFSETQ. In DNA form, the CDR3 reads TGCGCCAGCAGTAGGGACAGGGTGCACTACGAGCAGTACTTC. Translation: CASSRDRVHYEQYF.

CDR3 sequence: CAWSVVSNTIYF. The CDR3 coding sequence is TGTGCCTGGAGTGTTGTCTCGAACACCATATATTTT. This rearrangement joins TRBV30 to TRBJ1-3; D is uncertain. The CDR3 is 12 amino acids. Per the germline V gene, CDR1 is GTSNPN and CDR2 is SVGIG (reference sequence). V lost 0 bases, J lost 7 bases, and 7 bases lay in between. The variable domain in full, completed from reference TRBV30 and TRBJ1-3, reads SQTIHQWPATLVQPVGSPLSLECTVEGTSNPNLYWYRQAAGRGLQLLFYSVGIGQISSEVPQNLSASRPQDRQFILSSKKLLLSDSGFYLCAWSVVSNTIYFGEGSWLTVV.

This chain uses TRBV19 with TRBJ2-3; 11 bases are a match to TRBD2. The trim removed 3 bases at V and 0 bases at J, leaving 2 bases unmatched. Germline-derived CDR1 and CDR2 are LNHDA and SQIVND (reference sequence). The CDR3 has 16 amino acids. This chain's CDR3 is CASSIRLAGSTDTQYF. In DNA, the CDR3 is TGTGCCAGTAGTATTCGACTAGCGGGGAGCACAGATACGCAGTATTTT.

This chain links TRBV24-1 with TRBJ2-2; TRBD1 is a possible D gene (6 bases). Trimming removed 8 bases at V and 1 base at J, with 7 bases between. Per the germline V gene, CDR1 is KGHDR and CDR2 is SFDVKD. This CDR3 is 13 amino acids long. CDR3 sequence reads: CATMGQNTGELFF. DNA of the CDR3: TGTGCCACCATGGGACAGAACACCGGGGAGCTGTTTTTT.

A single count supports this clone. CDR3 in amino acids: CASSELAGAEQYF. In nucleotides, the CDR3 is TGCGCCAGCAGTGAGTTAGCGGGAGCCGAGCAGTACTTC. The chain carries TRBV10-1 and TRBJ2-7; the match to TRBD2 covers 9 bases. Germline values: CDR1 WNHNN, CDR2 SYGVQD (reference sequence). The CDR3 has 13 amino acids. The J segment lost 6 bases and the V segment lost 1 base, leaving 1 base of the junction unmatched.